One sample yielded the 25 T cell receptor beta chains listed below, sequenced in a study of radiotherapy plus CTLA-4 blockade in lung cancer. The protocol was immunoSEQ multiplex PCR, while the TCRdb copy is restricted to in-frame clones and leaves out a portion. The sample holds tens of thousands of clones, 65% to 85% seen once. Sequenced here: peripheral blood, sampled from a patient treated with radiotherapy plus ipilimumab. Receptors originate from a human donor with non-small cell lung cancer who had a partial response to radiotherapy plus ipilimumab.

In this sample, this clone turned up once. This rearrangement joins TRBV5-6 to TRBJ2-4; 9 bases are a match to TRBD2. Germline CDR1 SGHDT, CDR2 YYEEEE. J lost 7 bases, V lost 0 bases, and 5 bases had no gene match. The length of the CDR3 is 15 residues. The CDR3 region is CASSLERGAGNIQYF. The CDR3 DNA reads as TGTGCCAGCAGCTTGGAGCGGGGGGCCGGGAACATTCAGTACTTC.

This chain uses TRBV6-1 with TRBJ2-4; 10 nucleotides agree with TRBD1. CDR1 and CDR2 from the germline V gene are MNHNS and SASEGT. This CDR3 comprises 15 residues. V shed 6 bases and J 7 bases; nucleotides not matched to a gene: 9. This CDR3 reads CASSASGGQGNIQYF. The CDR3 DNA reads TGTGCCAGCAGCGCCTCGGGGGGACAGGGGAACATTCAGTACTTC.

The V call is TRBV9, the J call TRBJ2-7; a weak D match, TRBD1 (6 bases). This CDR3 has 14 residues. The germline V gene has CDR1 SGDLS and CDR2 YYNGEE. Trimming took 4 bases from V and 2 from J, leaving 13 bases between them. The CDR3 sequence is CASSQRQDAYEQYF. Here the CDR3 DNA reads TGTGCCAGCAGCCAGCGACAGGACGCCTACGAGCAGTACTTC.

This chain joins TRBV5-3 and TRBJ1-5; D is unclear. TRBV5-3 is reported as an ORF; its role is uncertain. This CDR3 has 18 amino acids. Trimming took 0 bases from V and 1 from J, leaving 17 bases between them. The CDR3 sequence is CARSLGTSGEGSNQPQHF. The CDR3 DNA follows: TGTGCCAGAAGCTTGGGGACGTCCGGGGAGGGAAGCAATCAGCCCCAGCATTTT.

The CDR3 DNA sequence: TGTGCCAGCAGCTTACGAGGGGGGGCCTCAGATGAGCAGTTCTTC. Translated, it gives CASSLRGGASDEQFF. The chain combines TRBV7-6 with TRBJ2-1; possible D gene TRBD2, 7 bases. This CDR3 spans 15 amino acids. CDR1 is SGHVS, CDR2 FNYEAQ, per germline. Trimming pared 2 bases from V and 8 bases from J, leaving 16 bases between.

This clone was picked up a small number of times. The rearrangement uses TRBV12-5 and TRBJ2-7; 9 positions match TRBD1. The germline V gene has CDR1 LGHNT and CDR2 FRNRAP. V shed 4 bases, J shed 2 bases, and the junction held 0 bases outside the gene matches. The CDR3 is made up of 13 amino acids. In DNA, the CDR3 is TGTGCTAGTGGTTGGGACAGGGCCTACGAGCAGTACTTC. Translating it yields CASGWDRAYEQYF. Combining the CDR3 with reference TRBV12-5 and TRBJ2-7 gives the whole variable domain DARVTQTPRHKVTEMGQEVTMRCQPILGHNTVFWYRQTMMQGLELLAYFRNRAPLDDSGMPKDRFSAEMPDATLATLKIQPSEPRDSAVYFCASGWDRAYEQYFGPGTRLTVT.

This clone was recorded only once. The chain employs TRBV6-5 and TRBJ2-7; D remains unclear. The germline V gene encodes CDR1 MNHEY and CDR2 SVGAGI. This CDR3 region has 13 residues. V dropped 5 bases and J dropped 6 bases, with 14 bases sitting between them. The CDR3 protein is CASSIPGTSEQYF. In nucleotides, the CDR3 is TGTGCCAGCAGTATACCGGGTACCTCCGAGCAGTACTTC.

CDR3 in DNA: TGTGCCAGTAGTCCCTGGACAGGGGAAACGCAAGGCTACACCTTC. This gives the protein CASSPWTGETQGYTF. The chain is built from TRBV19 and TRBJ1-2; 9 nucleotides line up with TRBD1. CDR1 LNHDA and CDR2 SQIVND come from the germline V gene (reference sequence). This CDR3 has 15 residues. V shed 5 bases and J 8 bases; nucleotides not matched to a gene: 12.

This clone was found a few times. CDR3: CASRPRGSDEQYF. As DNA, the CDR3 is TGTGCCAGCCGACCCCGGGGTTCGGACGAGCAGTACTTC. The rearrangement uses TRBV6-5 and TRBJ2-7; weak D call: TRBD2 (5 bases). V was pared by 8 bases and J by 5 bases, with 16 bases between. The CDR3 loop spans 13 amino acids. The germline V gene encodes CDR1 MNHEY and CDR2 SVGAGI.

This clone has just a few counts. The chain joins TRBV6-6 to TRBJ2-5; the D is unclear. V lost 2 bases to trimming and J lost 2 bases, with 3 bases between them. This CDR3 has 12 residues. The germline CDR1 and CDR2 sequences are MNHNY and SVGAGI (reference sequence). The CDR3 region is CASSYPQETQYF. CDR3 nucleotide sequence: TGTGCCAGCAGTTACCCGCAAGAGACCCAGTACTTC.

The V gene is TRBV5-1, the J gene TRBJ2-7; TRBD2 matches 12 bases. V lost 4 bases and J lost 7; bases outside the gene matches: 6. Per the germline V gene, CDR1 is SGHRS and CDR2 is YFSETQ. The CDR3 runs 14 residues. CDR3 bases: TGCGCCAGCAGCCGGACTAGCGGGGAGAGGGAGCAGTACTTC. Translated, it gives CASSRTSGEREQYF.

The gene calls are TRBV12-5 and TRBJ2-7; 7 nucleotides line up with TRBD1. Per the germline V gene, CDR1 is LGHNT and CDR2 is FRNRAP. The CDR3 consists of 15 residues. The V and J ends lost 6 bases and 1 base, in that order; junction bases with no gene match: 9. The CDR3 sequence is CASGTGQFGSYEQYF. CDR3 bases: TGTGCTAGTGGCACGGGACAGTTCGGGTCCTACGAGCAGTACTTC.

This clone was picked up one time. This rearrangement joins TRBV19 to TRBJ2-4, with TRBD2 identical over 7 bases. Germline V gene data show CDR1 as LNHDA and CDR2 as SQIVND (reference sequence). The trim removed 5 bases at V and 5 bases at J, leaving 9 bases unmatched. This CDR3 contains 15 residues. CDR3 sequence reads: CASSWAGVKENIQYF. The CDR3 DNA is TGTGCCAGTAGTTGGGCGGGGGTGAAGGAAAACATTCAGTACTTC. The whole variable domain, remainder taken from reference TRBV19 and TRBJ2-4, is DGGITQSPKYLFRKEGQNVTLSCEQNLNHDAMYWYRQDPGQGLRLIYYSQIVNDFQKGDIAEGYSVSREKKESFPLTVTSAQKNPTAFYLCASSWAGVKENIQYFGAGTRLSVL.

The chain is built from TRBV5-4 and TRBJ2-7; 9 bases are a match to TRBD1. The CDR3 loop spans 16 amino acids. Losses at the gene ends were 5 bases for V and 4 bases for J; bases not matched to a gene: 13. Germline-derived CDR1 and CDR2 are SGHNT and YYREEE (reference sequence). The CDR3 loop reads CASSPTRDRVRYEQYF. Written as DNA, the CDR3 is TGTGCCAGCAGTCCAACCCGGGACAGGGTAAGGTACGAGCAGTACTTC.

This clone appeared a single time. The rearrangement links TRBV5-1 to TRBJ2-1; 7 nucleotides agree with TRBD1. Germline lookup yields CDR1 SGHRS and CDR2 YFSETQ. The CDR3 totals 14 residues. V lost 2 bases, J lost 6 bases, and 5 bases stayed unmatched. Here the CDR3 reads CASSLMTGSNEQFF. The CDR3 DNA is TGCGCCAGCAGCTTAATGACAGGGAGCAATGAGCAGTTCTTC.

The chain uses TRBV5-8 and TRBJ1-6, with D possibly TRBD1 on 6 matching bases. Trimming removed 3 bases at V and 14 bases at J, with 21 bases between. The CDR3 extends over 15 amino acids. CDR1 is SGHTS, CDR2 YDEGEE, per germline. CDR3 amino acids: CASSSLTGVYGTLHF. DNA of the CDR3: TGTGCCAGCAGCTCTTTGACAGGTGTCTATGGAACCCTCCACTTT.

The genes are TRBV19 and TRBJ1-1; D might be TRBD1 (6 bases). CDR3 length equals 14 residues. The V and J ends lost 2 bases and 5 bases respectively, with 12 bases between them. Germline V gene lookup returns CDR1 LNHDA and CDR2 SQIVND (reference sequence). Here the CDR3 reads CASSIRGAFTEAFF. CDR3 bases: TGTGCCAGTAGTATACGGGGGGCTTTTACTGAAGCTTTCTTT.

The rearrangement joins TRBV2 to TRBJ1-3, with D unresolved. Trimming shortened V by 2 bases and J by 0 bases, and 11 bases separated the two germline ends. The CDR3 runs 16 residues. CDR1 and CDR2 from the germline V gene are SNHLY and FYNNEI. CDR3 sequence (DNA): TGTGCCAGCAGTGAATTATTGACACACTCTGGAAACACCATATATTTT. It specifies CASSELLTHSGNTIYF.

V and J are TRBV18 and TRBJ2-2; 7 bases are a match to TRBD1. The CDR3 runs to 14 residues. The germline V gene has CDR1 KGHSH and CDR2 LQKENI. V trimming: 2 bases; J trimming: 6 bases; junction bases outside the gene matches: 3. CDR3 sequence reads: CASSPGQDPGELFF. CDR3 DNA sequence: TGTGCCAGCTCACCAGGACAGGACCCCGGGGAGCTGTTTTTT.

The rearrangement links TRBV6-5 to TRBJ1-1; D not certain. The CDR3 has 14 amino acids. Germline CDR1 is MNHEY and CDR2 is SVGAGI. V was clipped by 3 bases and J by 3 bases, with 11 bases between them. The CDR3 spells CASSYSTGDTEAFF. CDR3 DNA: TGTGCCAGCAGTTATTCCACGGGTGACACTGAAGCTTTCTTT.

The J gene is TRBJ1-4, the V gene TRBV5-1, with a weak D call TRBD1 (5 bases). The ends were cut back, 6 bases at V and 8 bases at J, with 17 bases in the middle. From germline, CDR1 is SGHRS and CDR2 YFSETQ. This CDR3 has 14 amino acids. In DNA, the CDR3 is TGCGCCAGCATGGAGGGACTTCAAACGGAAAAACTGTTTTTT. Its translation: CASMEGLQTEKLFF. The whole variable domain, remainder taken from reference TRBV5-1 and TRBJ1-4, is KAGVTQTPRYLIKTRGQQVTLSCSPISGHRSVSWYQQTPGQGLQFLFEYFSETQRNKGNFPGRFSGRQFSNSRSEMNVSTLELGDSALYLCASMEGLQTEKLFFGSGTQLSVL.

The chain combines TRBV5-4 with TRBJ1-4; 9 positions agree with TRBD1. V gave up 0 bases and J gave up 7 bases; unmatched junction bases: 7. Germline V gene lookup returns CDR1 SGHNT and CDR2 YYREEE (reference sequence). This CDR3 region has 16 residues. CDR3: CASSLGLQGAGEKLFF. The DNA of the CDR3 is TGTGCCAGCAGCTTGGGACTACAGGGGGCAGGTGAAAAACTGTTTTTT.

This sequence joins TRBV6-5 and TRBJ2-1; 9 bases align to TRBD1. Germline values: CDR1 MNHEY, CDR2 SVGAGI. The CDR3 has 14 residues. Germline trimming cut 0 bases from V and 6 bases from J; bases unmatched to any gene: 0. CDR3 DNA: TGTGCCAGCAGTTACTCGGACAGGGGCAATGAGCAGTTCTTC. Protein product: CASSYSDRGNEQFF.

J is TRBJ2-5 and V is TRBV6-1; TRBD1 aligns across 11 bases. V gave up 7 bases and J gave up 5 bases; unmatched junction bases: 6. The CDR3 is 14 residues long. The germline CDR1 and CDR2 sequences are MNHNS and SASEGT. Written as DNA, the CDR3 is TGTGCCAGCATAGGACAGGGGGCGCGTGAGACCCAGTACTTC. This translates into CASIGQGARETQYF.

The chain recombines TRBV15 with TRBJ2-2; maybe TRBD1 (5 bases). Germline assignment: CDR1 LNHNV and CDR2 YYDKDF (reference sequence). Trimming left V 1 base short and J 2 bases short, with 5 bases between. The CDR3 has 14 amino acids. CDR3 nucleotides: TGTGCCACCAGCAGAGGGGGCAACACCGGGGAGCTGTTTTTT. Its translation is CATSRGGNTGELFF.